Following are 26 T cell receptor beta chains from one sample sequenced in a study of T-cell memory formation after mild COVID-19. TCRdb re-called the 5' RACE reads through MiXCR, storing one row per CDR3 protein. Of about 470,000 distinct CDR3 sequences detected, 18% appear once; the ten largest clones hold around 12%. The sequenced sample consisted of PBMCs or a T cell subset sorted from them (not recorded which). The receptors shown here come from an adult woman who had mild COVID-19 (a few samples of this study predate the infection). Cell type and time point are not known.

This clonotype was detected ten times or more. The CDR3 loop reads CSPKQGNEQYF. DNA for the CDR3: TGCAGTCCAAAACAGGGTAACGAGCAGTACTTC. This chain connects TRBV20-1 to TRBJ2-7; possible D gene TRBD1, 6 bases. CDR1 DFQATT and CDR2 SNEGSKA come from the germline V gene (reference sequence). Trimming removed 8 bases from V and 5 bases from J, with 13 bases in between. The CDR3 length is 11 residues.

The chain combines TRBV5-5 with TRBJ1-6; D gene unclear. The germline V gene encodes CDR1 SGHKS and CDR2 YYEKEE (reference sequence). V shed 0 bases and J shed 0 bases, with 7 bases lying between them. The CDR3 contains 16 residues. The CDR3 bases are TGTGCCAGCAGCTTGGACAAGAGCTCCTATAATTCACCCCTCCACTTT. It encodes CASSLDKSSYNSPLHF.

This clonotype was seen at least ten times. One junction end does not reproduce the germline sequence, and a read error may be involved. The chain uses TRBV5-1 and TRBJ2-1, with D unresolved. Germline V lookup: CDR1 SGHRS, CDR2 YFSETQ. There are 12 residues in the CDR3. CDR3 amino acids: CASSLLDGEQFF. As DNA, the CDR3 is TGTGCCAGCAGTTTACTCGATGGGGAGCAGTTCTTC.

CDR3 amino acids: CASSLERINQPQHF. For the CDR3, the DNA is TGTGCCAGCAGCTTGGAACGGATCAATCAGCCCCAGCATTTT. This chain links TRBV5-5 with TRBJ1-5, with D hard to call. The V end was cut by 0 bases, the J end by 3 bases, with 7 bases between. The CDR3 has 14 amino acids. Looked up from germline, CDR1 is SGHKS and CDR2 is YYEKEE (reference sequence).

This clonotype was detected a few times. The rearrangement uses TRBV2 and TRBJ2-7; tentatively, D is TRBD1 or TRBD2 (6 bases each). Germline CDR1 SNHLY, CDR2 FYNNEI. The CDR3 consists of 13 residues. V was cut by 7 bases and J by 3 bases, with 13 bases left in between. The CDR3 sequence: CASTPGGGYEQYF. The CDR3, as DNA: TGTGCCAGCACCCCCGGGGGCGGCTACGAGCAGTACTTC.

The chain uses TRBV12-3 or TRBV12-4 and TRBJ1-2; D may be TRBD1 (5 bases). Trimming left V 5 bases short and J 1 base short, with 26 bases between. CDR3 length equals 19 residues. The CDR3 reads CASSPPAGTGSGLNYGYTF. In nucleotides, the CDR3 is TGTGCCAGCAGTCCGCCAGCCGGGACCGGGTCCGGACTTAACTATGGCTACACCTTC.

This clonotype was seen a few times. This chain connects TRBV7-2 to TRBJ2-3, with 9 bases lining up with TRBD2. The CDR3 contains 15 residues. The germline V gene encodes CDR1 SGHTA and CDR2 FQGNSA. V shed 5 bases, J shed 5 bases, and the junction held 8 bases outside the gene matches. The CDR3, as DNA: TGTGCCAGCAGCATTAGCGGGGGTCAACGAGATACGCAGTATTTT. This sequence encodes CASSISGGQRDTQYF. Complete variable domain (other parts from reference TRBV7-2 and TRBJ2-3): GAGVSQSPSNKVTEKGKDVELRCDPISGHTALYWYRQSLGQGLEFLIYFQGNSAPDKSGLPSDRFSAERTGGSVSTLTIQRTQQEDSAVYLCASSISGGQRDTQYFGPGTRLTVL.

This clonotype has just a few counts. In DNA, the CDR3 is TGCAGCGTTGGCCTGACAAATGAGCAGTTCTTC. It specifies CSVGLTNEQFF. The V gene is TRBV29-1, the J gene TRBJ2-1; no reliable D call. CDR1 and CDR2 (germline): SQVTM, ANQGSEA. Trimming took 4 bases from V and 7 from J, leaving 8 bases between them. The CDR3 length is 11 residues.

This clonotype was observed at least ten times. The CDR3 DNA follows: TGCGCCAGCAGCTTGGGACAGGGGAACTATGGCTACACCTTC. Protein: CASSLGQGNYGYTF. The V and J genes are TRBV5-1 and TRBJ1-2, with 8 bases aligning to TRBD1. Germline CDR1 and CDR2: SGHRS and YFSETQ. The CDR3 contains 14 residues. Trimming removed 0 bases from V and 2 bases from J; junction bases left unmatched: 0.

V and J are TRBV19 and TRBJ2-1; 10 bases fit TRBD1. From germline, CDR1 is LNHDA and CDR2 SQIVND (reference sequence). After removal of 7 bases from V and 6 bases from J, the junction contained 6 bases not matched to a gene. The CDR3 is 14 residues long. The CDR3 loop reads CASTPDRGFNEQFF. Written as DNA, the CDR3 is TGTGCCAGTACCCCGGACAGGGGGTTCAATGAGCAGTTCTTC.

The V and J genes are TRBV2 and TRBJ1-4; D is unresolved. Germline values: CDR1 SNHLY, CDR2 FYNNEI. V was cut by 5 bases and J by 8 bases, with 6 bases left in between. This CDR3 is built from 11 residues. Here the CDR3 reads CASSPDEKLFF. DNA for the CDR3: TGTGCCAGCAGTCCGGACGAAAAACTGTTTTTT.

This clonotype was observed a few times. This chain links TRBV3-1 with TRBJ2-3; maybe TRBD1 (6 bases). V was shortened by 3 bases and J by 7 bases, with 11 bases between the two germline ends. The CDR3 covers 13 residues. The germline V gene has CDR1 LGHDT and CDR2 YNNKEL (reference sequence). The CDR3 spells CASSQAGVNTQYF. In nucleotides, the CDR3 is TGTGCCAGCAGCCAGGCAGGGGTAAATACGCAGTATTTT.

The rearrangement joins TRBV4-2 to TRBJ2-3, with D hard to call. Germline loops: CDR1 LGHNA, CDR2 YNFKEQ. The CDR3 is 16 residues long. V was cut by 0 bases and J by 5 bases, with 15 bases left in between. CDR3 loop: CASSQDGLRRRDTQYF. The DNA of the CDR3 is TGTGCCAGCAGCCAAGATGGGCTGCGACGGAGAGATACGCAGTATTTT.

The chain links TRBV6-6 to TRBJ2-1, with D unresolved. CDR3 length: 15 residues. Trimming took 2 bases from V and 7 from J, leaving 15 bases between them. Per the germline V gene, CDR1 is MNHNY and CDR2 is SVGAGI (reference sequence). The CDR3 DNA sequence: TGTGCCAGCAGTTACACGGGTCTAGTCGGGAATGAGCAGTTCTTC. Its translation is CASSYTGLVGNEQFF.

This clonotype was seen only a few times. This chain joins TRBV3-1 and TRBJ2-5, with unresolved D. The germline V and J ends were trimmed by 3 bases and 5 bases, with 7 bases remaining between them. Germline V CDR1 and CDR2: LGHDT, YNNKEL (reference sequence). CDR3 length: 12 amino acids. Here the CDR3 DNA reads TGTGCCAGCAGCCACCTTGTGGAGACCCAGTACTTC. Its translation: CASSHLVETQYF.

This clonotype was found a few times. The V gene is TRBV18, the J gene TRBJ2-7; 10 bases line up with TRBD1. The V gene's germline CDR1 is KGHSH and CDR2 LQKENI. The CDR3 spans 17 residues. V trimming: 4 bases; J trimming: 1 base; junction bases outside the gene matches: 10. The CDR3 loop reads CASSLTGTGVESYEQYF. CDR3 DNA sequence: TGTGCCAGCTCACTGACCGGGACAGGGGTGGAATCCTACGAGCAGTACTTC.

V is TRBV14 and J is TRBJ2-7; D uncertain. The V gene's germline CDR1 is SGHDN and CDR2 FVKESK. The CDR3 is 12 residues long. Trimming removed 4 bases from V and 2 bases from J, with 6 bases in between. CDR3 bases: TGTGCCAGCAGCCGGCAGACCTACGAGCAGTACTTC. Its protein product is CASSRQTYEQYF.

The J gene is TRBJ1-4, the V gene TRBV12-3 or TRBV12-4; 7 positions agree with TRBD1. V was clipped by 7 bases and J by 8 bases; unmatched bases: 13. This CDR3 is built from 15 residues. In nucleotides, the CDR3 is TGTGCCAGCACTTACTCGGACAGGTTAAGGGAAAAACTGTTTTTT. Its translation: CASTYSDRLREKLFF.

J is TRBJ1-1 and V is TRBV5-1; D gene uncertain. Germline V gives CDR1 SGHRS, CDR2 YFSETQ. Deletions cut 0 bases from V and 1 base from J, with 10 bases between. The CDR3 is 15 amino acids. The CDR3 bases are TGCGCCAGCAGCTTGGGCCCCCGGGGGAACACTGAAGCTTTCTTT. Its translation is CASSLGPRGNTEAFF. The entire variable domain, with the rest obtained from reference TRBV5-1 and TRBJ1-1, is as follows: KAGVTQTPRYLIKTRGQQVTLSCSPISGHRSVSWYQQTPGQGLQFLFEYFSETQRNKGNFPGRFSGRQFSNSRSEMNVSTLELGDSALYLCASSLGPRGNTEAFFGQGTRLTVV.

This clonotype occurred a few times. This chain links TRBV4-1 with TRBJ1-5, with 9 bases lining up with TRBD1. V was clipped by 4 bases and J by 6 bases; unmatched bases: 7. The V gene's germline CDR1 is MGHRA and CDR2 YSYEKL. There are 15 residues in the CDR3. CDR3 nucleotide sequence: TGCGCCAGCAGCCGAACAGGGGGCGGGGGTCAGCCCCAGCATTTT. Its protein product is CASSRTGGGGQPQHF.

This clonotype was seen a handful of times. The CDR3 spells CASSRLQRSNEQFF. The DNA for the CDR3 is TGTGCCAGCTCAAGACTGCAAAGGTCCAATGAGCAGTTCTTC. V and J are TRBV27 and TRBJ2-1; no firm D call. This CDR3 is 14 amino acids long. Germline lookup yields CDR1 MNHEY and CDR2 SMNVEV (reference sequence). The V and J ends lost 8 bases and 6 bases respectively, with 17 bases between them.

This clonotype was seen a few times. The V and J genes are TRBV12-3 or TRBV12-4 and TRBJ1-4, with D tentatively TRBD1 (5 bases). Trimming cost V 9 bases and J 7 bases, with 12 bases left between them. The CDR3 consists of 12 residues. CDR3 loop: CASGQGSEKLFF. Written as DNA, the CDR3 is TGTGCCAGTGGACAAGGGAGTGAAAAACTGTTTTTT.

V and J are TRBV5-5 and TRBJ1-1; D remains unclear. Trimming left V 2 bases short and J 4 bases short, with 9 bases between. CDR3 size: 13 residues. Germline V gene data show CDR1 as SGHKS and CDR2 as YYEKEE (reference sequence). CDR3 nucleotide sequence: TGTGCCAGCAGCTTCATAGGTGGCACTGAAGCTTTCTTT. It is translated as CASSFIGGTEAFF.

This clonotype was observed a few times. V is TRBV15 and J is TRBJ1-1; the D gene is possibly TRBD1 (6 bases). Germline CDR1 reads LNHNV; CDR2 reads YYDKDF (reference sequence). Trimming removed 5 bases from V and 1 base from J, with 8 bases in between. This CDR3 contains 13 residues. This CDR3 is CATSVQGNTEAFF. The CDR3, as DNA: TGTGCCACCAGCGTACAGGGGAACACTGAAGCTTTCTTT. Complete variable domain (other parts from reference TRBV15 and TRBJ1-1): DAMVIQNPRYQVTQFGKPVTLSCSQTLNHNVMYWYQQKSSQAPKLLFHYYDKDFNNEADTPDNFQSRRPNTSFCFLDIRSPGLGDTAMYLCATSVQGNTEAFFGQGTRLTVV.

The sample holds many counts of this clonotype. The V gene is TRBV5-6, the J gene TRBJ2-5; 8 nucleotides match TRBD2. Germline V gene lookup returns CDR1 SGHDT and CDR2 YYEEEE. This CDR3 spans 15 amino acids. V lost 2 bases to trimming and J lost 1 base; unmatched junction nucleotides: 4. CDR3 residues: CASSFFAGGQETQYF. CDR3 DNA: TGTGCCAGCAGCTTTTTTGCGGGGGGCCAAGAGACCCAGTACTTC.

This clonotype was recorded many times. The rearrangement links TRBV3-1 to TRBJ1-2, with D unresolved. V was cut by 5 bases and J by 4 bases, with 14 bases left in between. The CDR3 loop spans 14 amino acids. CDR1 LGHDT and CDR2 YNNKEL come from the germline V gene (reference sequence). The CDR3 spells CASSFVGSPYGYTF. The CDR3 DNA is TGTGCCAGCAGCTTCGTCGGGTCCCCCTATGGCTACACCTTC.